The present T cell receptor (beta chain) was sequenced within a study of OX40 agonist ivuxolimab in advanced cancers. V lost 3 bases to trimming and J lost 6 bases; unmatched junction nucleotides: 9. The CDR3 sequence is 16 residues long. From germline, CDR1 is MDHEN and CDR2 SYDVKM. Here immunoSEQ multiplex PCR was the method, and the copy in TCRdb shows in-frame clones only, minus some. Of about 69,000 clones listed, 90% were seen once; the top ten hold over 9.5%. Overall study findings and caveats: With doses of 0.1 to 3.0 mg/kg, CD4+ and CD8+ blood T cells had undergone clonal expansion by week 6. Specificity for antigen went undetermined in the expanded peripheral T cells.

Concerning this clone itself: The antigen remains undetermined.

The material was CD4+ or CD8+ T cells sorted from blood, obtained in a trial of the OX40 agonist ivuxolimab. The sequence was collected from an adult with an advanced solid tumor such as melanoma, head and neck, liver or kidney cancer. The V gene is TRBV28, the J gene TRBJ1-5, with 9 bases that match TRBD1. Here the CDR3 reads CASSFLRGQGGQPQHF. For the CDR3, the DNA is TGTGCCAGCAGTTTTTTGAGGGGACAGGGCGGTCAGCCCCAGCATTTT.